The table lists the clone carrying this T cell receptor beta chain with a count of one. Original handling: The authors estimated nucleated cell counts from reference gene primer amplification. The method was immunoSEQ multiplex PCR; TCRdb's version includes in-frame clones alone and lacks a portion of them. The V and J calls and clone size come from that table; D and trimming were worked out from the DNA. The table lists 200,000 to 300,000 clones, about 80% of them singletons, with about 9.6% in the top ten. This CDR3 is built from 16 residues. Trimming cost V 2 bases and J 0 bases; bases outside gene matches: 1. CDR1 is SGHRS and CDR2 is YFSETQ in the germline V gene. This sample was taken from a study of blood T cell repertoires in COVID-19. The overall study: COVID-19 samples collected from the United States, Italy and Spain covered acute and convalescent phases.

The material sequenced was peripheral blood. This sequence joins TRBV5-1 and TRBJ2-2, with TRBD2 matching over 10 bases. This TCR derives from an older man with acute or convalescent COVID-19. The CDR3 DNA reads TGCGCCAGCAGCTTTACTAGCGGGACGAACACCGGGGAGCTGTTTTTT. It is translated as CASSFTSGTNTGELFF.